This TCR beta chain came from a study of blood T cells in healthy people across ages. V lost 6 bases and J lost 3, with 18 bases in between. This CDR3 comprises 14 residues. The germline CDR1 and CDR2 sequences are DFQATT and SNEGSKA (reference sequence). Broader study findings: A strong correlation between TCR beta diversity and naive T cell percentage was seen.

Then a second PCR, running roughly 7 to 11 cycles, was carried out with a sample-barcoded 5' primer and a J-beta primer mix. All cDNA molecules were each tagged by a template-switch adaptor with 12 random nucleotides. TCRdb used MiXCR to reprocess the 5' RACE reads, holding one entry per CDR3 protein. This table holds roughly 1.5 million distinct CDR3 sequences, 40% to 45% found once. A remark on this clonotype: The antigen is not known.

Sequencing was done on a sample of blood. This TCR was sampled from a young woman in good health. The chain carries TRBV20-1 and TRBJ2-7; D not certain. CDR3 DNA sequence: TGCAGTGCCCGCCGGGCAGTCGAAGACTACGAGCAGTACTTC. Translating it yields CSARRAVEDYEQYF.